The 13 T cell receptor beta chains below were found in one sample sequenced in a study of shared clonotypes between healthy human individuals. Sequencing used immunoSEQ multiplex PCR; TCRdb keeps in-frame clones, though not all of them. The table lists fewer than 500,000 clones, 60% to 80% of them singletons. Sequences were obtained from PBMCs. These receptors were taken from a woman in her 40s in good health. Some clones in this sample may be carry-over from other donors' samples.

This clone is a singleton in its sample. A read error may explain this, as a much larger clone is one base away. Other nucleotide sequences from this sample produce the same CDR3. The chain uses TRBV7-2 and TRBJ1-2, with D unresolved. Trimming shortened V by 1 base and J by 0 bases, and 6 bases separated the two germline ends. CDR1 is SGHTA, CDR2 FQGNSA, per germline. CDR3 length equals 14 residues. The CDR3 DNA follows: TGTGCCAGCAGCTTAGGGGGAGCTAACTATGGCTACACCTTC. It yields the protein CASSLGGANYGYTF.

The rearrangement uses TRBV10-3 and TRBJ2-1, with D maybe TRBD2 (6 bases). The germline gives CDR1 ENHRY, CDR2 SYGVKD. V dropped 0 bases and J dropped 0 bases, with 21 bases sitting between them. The CDR3 consists of 20 residues. The CDR3 loop is CAISESTPSGYRSSYNEQFF. CDR3 in DNA: TGTGCCATCAGTGAGTCGACCCCAAGCGGGTATCGGAGCTCCTACAATGAGCAGTTCTTC.

Concerning this clone itself: A far larger clone is one base from this, pointing to a likely read error. The rearrangement uses TRBV10-3 and TRBJ2-3; maybe TRBD2 (7 bases). The CDR3 covers 15 residues. The germline V gene encodes CDR1 ENHRY and CDR2 SYGVKD. The CDR3 sequence is CAISAKGGSTDTRYF. For the CDR3, the DNA is TGTGCCATCAGTGCAAAGGGGGGGAGCACAGATACGCGGTATTTT.

This chain links TRBV7-3 with TRBJ2-2; tentative D call: TRBD2 (6 bases). Germline V CDR1 and CDR2: SGHTA, FQGTGA. The CDR3 totals 14 residues. Trimming cost V 6 bases and J 6 bases, with 14 bases left between them. The CDR3: CASSSGLSAGELFF. DNA for the CDR3: TGTGCCAGCAGTTCAGGACTAAGCGCCGGGGAGCTGTTTTTT.

In this sample, this clone turned up many times. V gene TRBV2 combines with J gene TRBJ2-7, with D perhaps TRBD1 or TRBD2 (6 bases each). The ends were cut back, 4 bases at V and 2 bases at J, with 9 bases in the middle. The CDR3 length is 13 residues. Looked up from germline, CDR1 is SNHLY and CDR2 is FYNNEI. In DNA, the CDR3 is TGTGCCAGCAGTGCGGGGGCTACCTACGAGCAGTACTTC. Residues: CASSAGATYEQYF.

V usage is TRBV18 and J usage is TRBJ2-7, with D possibly matching TRBD1 (5 bases). There are 14 residues in the CDR3. V lost 5 bases and J 0 bases, leaving 11 bases between the germline ends. The germline V gene encodes CDR1 KGHSH and CDR2 LQKENI. CDR3 in DNA: TGTGCCAGCTCATCATCAGGGATCTCCTACGAGCAGTACTTC. This codes for CASSSSGISYEQYF. Supplemented by reference TRBV18 and TRBJ2-7, the full variable domain reads NAGVMQNPRHLVRRRGQEARLRCSPMKGHSHVYWYRQLPEEGLKFMVYLQKENIIDESGMPKERFSAEFPKEGPSILRIQQVVRGDSAAYFCASSSSGISYEQYFGPGTRLTVT.

V and J are TRBV30 and TRBJ1-6, with 7 bases matching TRBD1. The CDR3 runs 14 residues. The V segment lost 4 bases and the J segment 5 bases; nucleotides outside the gene matches: 5. Germline assignment: CDR1 GTSNPN and CDR2 SVGIG (reference sequence). The DNA of the CDR3 is TGTGCCTGGATTCGGACAGGCAATAATTCACCCCTCCACTTT. This sequence encodes CAWIRTGNNSPLHF.

The chain combines TRBV10-1 with TRBJ1-5; D gene unclear. From germline, CDR1 is WNHNN and CDR2 SYGVQD (reference sequence). This CDR3 contains 12 residues. V was clipped by 3 bases and J by 0 bases, with 0 bases between them. The chain's CDR3 is CASSDSNQPQHF. The CDR3 DNA follows: TGCGCCAGCAGTGATAGCAATCAGCCCCAGCATTTT.

This chain joins TRBV27 and TRBJ1-2, with unresolved D. The V gene's germline CDR1 is MNHEY and CDR2 SMNVEV (reference sequence). The CDR3 contains 11 residues. The V and J ends lost 3 bases and 13 bases respectively, with 12 bases between them. The CDR3 here is CASSFPGPLTF. In DNA, the CDR3 is TGTGCCAGCAGTTTTCCCGGTCCCCTCACCTTC.

The V gene is TRBV30, the J gene TRBJ2-5; D ambiguous. V lost 3 bases to trimming and J lost 5 bases, with 13 bases between them. CDR3 length: 13 amino acids. From germline, CDR1 is GTSNPN and CDR2 SVGIG (reference sequence). The CDR3 coding sequence is TGTGCCTGGAGGGGGATAGGATTGGAGACCCAGTACTTC. Its protein product is CAWRGIGLETQYF.

This clone came up once. J is TRBJ1-4 and V is TRBV4-3, with 9 bases aligning to TRBD1. Trimming removed 3 bases from V and 7 bases from J; junction bases left unmatched: 6. The germline CDR1 and CDR2 sequences are LGHNA and YSLEER. The CDR3 runs to 15 residues. The CDR3: CASSQEGQGFEKLFF. Here the CDR3 DNA reads TGCGCCAGCAGCCAGGAAGGACAGGGGTTTGAAAAACTGTTTTTT.

This chain links TRBV15 with TRBJ2-7, with D perhaps TRBD2 (5 bases). Germline CDR1 and CDR2: LNHNV and YYDKDF (reference sequence). The CDR3 sequence is 13 residues long. V shed 4 bases and J shed 5 bases, with 12 bases lying between them. CDR3 sequence: CATSKSGGNEQYF. CDR3 DNA sequence: TGTGCCACCAGCAAAAGTGGAGGAAACGAGCAGTACTTC.

The genes are TRBV29-1 and TRBJ2-7, with 9 bases identical to TRBD2. CDR1 and CDR2 (germline): SQVTM, ANQGSEA. With 4 bases clipped from V and 2 bases from J, the junction kept 6 bases outside the gene matches. This CDR3 spans 14 amino acids. CDR3 nucleotides: TGCAGCGTTGTAGCGGGAGCCTTAACCTACGAGCAGTACTTC. Its protein is CSVVAGALTYEQYF.